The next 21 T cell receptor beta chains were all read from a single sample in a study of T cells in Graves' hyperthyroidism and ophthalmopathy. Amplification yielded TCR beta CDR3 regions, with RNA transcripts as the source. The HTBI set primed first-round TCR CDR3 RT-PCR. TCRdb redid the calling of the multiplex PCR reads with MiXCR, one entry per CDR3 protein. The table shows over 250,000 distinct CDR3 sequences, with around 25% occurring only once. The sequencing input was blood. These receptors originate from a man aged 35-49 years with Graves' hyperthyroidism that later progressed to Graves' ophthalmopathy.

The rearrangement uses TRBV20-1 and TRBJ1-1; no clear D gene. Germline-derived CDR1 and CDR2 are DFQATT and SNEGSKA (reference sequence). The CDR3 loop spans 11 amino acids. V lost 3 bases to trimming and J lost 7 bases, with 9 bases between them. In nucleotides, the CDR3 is TGCAGTGCTAGTCCGGAGAATGAAGCTTTCTTT. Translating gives CSASPENEAFF.

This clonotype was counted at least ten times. In DNA form, the CDR3 reads TGTGCCAGCAGTTATAATACTGGCGCGCCGAGTGGCTACACCTTC. This translates into CASSYNTGAPSGYTF. The chain links TRBV6-2 or TRBV6-3 to TRBJ1-2; D not certain. V was trimmed by 3 bases and J by 7 bases, leaving 18 bases between them. CDR1 MNHEY and CDR2 SVGEGT come from the germline V gene. The CDR3 contains 15 residues.

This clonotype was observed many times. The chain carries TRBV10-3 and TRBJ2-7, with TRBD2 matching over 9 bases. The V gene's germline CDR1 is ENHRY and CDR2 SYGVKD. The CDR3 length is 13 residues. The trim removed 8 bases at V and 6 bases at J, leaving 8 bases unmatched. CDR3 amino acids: CAIQDSGSAEQYF. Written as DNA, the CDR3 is TGTGCCATCCAGGATAGCGGGAGTGCCGAGCAGTACTTC.

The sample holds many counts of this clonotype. CDR3 residues: CASSPKRDSYEQYF. Written as DNA, the CDR3 is TGTGCCAGCTCACCAAAGCGGGACTCCTACGAGCAGTACTTC. The chain combines TRBV18 with TRBJ2-7; 7 nucleotides align to TRBD2. The CDR3 length is 14 residues. The V and J ends lost 2 bases and 0 bases, in that order; junction bases with no gene match: 1. CDR1 KGHSH and CDR2 LQKENI come from the germline V gene.

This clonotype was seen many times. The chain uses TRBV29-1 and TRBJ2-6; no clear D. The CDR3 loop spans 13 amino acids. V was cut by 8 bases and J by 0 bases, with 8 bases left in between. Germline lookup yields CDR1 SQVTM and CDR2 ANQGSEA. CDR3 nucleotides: TGCAGCACCAGGTACTCTGGGGCCAACGTCCTGACTTTC. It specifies CSTRYSGANVLTF.

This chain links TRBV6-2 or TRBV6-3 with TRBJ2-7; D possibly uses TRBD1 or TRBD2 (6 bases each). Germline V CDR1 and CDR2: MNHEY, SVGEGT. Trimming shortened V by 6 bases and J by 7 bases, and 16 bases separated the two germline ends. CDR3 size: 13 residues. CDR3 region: CASRGTTTREQYF. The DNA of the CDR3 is TGTGCCAGCAGGGGGACAACGACTAGGGAGCAGTACTTC.

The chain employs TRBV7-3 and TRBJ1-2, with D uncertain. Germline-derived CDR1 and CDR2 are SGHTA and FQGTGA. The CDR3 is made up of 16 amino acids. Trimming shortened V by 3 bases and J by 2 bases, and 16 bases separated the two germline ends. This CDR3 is CASSLDGRARNYGYTF. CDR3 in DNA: TGTGCCAGCAGCTTGGACGGGAGGGCTCGCAACTATGGCTACACCTTC.

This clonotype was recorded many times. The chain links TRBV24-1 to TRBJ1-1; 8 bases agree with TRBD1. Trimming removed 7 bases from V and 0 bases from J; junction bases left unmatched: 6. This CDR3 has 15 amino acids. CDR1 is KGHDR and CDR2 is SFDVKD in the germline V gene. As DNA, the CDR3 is TGTGCCACCAGGGGCCAGGGGGCGATGAACACTGAAGCTTTCTTT. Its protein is CATRGQGAMNTEAFF.

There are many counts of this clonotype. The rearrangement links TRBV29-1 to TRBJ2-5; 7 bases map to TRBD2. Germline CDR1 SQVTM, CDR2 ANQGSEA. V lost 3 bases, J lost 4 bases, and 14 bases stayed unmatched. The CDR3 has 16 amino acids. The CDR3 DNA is TGCAGCGTTGACCAAGAACATAGCGGGTTTGGAGAGACCCAGTACTTC. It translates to CSVDQEHSGFGETQYF.

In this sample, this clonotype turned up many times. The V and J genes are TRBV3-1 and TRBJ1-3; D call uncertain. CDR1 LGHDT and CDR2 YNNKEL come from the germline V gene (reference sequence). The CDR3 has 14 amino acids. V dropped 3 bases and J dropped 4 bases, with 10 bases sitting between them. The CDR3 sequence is CASSQGPWGNTIYF. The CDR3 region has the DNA TGTGCCAGCAGCCAGGGCCCGTGGGGAAACACCATATATTTT.

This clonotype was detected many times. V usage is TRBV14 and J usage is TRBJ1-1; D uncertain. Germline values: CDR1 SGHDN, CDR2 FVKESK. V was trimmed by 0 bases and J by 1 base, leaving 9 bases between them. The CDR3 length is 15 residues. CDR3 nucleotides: TGTGCCAGCAGCCAAGATTGGCCGGGGAACACTGAAGCTTTCTTT. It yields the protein CASSQDWPGNTEAFF.

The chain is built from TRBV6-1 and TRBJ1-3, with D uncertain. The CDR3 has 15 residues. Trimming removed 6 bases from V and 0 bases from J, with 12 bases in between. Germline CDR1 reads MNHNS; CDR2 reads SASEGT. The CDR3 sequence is CASSQYGYSGNTIYF. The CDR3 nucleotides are TGTGCCAGCAGCCAGTACGGGTACTCTGGAAACACCATATATTTT.

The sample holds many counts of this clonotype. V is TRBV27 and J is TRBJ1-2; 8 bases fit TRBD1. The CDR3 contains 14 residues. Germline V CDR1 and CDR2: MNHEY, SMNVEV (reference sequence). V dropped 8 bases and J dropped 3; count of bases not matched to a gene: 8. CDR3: CASGRTGGDYGYTF. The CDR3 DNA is TGTGCCAGCGGTCGCACAGGGGGTGACTATGGCTACACCTTC.

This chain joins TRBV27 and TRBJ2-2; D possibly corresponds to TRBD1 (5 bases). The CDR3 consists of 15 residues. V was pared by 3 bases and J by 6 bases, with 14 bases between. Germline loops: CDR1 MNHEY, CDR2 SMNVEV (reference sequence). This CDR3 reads CASSFQGQDPGELFF. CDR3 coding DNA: TGTGCCAGCAGTTTCCAGGGTCAGGACCCCGGGGAGCTGTTTTTT.

The CDR3 sequence is CASKSRGVNQPQHF. The CDR3 DNA follows: TGTGCCAGCAAGTCAAGGGGGGTCAATCAGCCCCAGCATTTT. V usage is TRBV6-1 and J usage is TRBJ1-5, with D possibly being TRBD1 (6 bases). With 7 bases removed from V and 3 bases from J, the gap between germline ends came to 13 bases. CDR1 is MNHNS, CDR2 SASEGT, per germline. The CDR3 is made up of 14 amino acids.

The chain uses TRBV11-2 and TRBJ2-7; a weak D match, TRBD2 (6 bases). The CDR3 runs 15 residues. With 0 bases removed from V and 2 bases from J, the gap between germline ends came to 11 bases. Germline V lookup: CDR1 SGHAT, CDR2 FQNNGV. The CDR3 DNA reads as TGTGCCAGCAGCTTAGATCCCAGCGGGCCCTACGAGCAGTACTTC. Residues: CASSLDPSGPYEQYF.

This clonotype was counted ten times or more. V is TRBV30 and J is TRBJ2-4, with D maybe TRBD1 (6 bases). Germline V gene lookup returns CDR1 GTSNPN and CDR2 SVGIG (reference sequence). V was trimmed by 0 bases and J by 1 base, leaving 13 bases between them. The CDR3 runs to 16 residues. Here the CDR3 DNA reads TGTGCCTGGAGTGTACCGAGACAGGCGGCCAAAAACATTCAGTACTTC. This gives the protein CAWSVPRQAAKNIQYF.

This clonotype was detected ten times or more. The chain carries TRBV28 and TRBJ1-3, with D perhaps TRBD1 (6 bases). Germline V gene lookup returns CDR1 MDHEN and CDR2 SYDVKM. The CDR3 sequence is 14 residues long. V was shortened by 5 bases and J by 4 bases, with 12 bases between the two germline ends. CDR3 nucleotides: TGTGCCAGCAGTGCAGGACAGCACGGAAACACCATATATTTT. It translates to CASSAGQHGNTIYF.

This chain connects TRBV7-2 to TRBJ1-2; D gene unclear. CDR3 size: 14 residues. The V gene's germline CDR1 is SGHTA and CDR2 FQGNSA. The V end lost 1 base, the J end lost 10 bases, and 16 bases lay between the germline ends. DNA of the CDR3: TGTGCCAGCAGCTTAGGGGCAGGCTCTATGTTCTACACCTTC. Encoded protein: CASSLGAGSMFYTF. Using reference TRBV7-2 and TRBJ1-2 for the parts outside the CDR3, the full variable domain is GAGVSQSPSNKVTEKGKDVELRCDPISGHTALYWYRQSLGQGLEFLIYFQGNSAPDKSGLPSDRFSAERTGGSVSTLTIQRTQQEDSAVYLCASSLGAGSMFYTFGSGTRLTVV.

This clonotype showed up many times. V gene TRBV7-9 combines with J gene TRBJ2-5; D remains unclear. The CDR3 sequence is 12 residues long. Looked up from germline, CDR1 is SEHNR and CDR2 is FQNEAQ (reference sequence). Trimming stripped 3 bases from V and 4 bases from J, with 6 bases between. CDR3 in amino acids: CASSFTLETQYF. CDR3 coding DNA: TGTGCCAGCAGCTTCACCCTAGAGACCCAGTACTTC.

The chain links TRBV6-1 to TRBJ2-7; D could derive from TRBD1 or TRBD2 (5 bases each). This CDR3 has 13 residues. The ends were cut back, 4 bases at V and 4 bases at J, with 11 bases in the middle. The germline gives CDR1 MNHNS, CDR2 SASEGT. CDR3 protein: CASSVRDGYEQYF. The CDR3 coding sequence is TGTGCCAGCAGTGTCCGGGACGGTTACGAGCAGTACTTC.